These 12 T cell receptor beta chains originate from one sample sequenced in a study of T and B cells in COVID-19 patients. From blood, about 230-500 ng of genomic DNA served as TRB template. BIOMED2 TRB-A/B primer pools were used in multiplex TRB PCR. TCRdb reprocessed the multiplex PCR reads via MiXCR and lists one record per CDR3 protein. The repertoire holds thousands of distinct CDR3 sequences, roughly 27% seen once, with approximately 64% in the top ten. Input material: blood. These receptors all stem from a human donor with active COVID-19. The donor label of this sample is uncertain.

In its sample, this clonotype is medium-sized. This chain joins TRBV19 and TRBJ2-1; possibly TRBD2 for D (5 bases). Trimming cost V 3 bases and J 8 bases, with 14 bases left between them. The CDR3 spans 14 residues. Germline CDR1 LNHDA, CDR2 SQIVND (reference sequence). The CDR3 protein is CASSIGVGIDEQFF. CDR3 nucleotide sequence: TGTGCCAGTAGTATCGGGGTGGGTATTGATGAGCAGTTCTTC.

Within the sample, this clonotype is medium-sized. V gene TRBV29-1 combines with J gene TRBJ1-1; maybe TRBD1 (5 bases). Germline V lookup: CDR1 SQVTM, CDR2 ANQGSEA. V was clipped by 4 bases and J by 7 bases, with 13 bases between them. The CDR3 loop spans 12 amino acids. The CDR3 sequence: CSVAQATSEAFF. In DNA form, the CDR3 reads TGCAGCGTTGCACAGGCCACCAGTGAAGCTTTCTTT.

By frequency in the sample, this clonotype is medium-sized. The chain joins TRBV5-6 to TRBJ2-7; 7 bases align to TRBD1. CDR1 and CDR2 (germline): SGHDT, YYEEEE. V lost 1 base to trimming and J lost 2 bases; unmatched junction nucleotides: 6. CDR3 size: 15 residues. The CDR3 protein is CASSLYPDRPYEQYF. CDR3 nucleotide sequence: TGTGCCAGCAGCTTGTACCCGGACAGGCCCTACGAGCAGTACTTC.

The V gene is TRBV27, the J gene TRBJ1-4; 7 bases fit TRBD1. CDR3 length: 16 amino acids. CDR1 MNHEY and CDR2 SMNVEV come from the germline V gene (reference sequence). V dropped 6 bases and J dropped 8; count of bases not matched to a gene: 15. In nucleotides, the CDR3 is TGTGCCAGCAGACCTTGGGTGAGGGGGCAGAGAGAAAAACTGTTTTTT. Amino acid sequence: CASRPWVRGQREKLFF.

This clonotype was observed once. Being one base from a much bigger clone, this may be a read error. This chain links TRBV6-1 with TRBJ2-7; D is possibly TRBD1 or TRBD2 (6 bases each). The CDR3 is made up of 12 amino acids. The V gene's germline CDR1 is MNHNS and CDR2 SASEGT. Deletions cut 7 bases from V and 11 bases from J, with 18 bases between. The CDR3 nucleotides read TGTGCCAGCACAGGGGACTGGAGGGAGAAGTACTTC. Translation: CASTGDWREKYF.

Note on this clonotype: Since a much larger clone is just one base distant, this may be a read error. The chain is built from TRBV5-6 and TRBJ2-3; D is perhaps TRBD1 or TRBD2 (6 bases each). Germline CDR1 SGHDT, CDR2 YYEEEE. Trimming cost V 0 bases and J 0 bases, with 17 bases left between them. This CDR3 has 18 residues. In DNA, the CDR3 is TGTGCCAGCAGCTTGGGTGGCCTCGAGGGGGGTAGCACAGATACGCAGTATTTT. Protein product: CASSLGGLEGGSTDTQYF.

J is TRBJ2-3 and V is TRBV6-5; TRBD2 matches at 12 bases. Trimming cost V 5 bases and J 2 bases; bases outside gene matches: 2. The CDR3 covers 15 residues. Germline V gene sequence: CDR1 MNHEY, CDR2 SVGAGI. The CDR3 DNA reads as TGTGCCAGCAGTGGGACTAGCGGGCTCACAGATACGCAGTATTTT. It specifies CASSGTSGLTDTQYF.

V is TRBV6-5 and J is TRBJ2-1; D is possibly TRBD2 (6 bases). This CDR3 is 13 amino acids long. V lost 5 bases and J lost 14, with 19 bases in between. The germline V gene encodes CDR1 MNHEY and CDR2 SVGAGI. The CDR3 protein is CASSERYRTTEFF. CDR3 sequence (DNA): TGTGCCAGCAGTGAAAGGTATAGGACTACGGAGTTCTTC.

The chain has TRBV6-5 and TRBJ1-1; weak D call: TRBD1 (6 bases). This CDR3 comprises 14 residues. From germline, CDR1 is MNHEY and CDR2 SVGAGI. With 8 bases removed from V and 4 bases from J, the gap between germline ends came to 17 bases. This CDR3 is CASLGGATSTEAFF. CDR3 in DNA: TGTGCCAGCCTCGGGGGCGCAACAAGCACTGAAGCTTTCTTT.

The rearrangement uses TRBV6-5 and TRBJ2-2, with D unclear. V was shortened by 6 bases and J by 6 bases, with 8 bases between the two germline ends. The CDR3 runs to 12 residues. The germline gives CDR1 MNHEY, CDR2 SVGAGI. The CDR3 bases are TGTGCCAGCAGCACTGTCCCCGGGGAGCTGTTTTTT. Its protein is CASSTVPGELFF.

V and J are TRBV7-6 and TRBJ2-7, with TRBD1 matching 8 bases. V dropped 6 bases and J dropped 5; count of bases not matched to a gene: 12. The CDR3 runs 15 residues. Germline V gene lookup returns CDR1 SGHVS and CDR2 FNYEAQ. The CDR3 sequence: CASSPRGQGFDEQYF. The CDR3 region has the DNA TGTGCCAGCAGTCCGCGAGGACAGGGATTCGACGAGCAGTACTTC.

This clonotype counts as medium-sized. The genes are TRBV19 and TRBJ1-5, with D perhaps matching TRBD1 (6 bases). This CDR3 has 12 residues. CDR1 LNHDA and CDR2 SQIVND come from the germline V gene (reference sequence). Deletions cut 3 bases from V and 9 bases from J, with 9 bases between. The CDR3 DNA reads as TGTGCCAGTAGTATGGGGGGCGCGCCCCAGCATTTT. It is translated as CASSMGGAPQHF.